This entry lists 12 T cell receptor beta chains sequenced from one sample in a study of OX40 agonist ivuxolimab in advanced cancers. Method: immunoSEQ multiplex PCR; TCRdb's copy keeps in-frame clones and lacks some. The sample records under 45,000 clones, 85% being singletons. Sequenced material: CD4+ or CD8+ T cells sorted from blood, taken in a trial of the OX40 agonist ivuxolimab. The origin of the receptors is an adult with an advanced solid tumor such as melanoma, head and neck, liver or kidney cancer.

This rearrangement joins TRBV11-2 to TRBJ2-7, with D possibly TRBD2 on 6 matching bases. V was pared by 4 bases and J by 0 bases, with 16 bases between. This CDR3 is built from 16 residues. The germline V gene encodes CDR1 SGHAT and CDR2 FQNNGV. The CDR3 loop reads CASSSLRLADSYEQYF. CDR3 sequence (DNA): TGTGCCAGCAGCTCCCTCAGGTTAGCGGACTCCTACGAGCAGTACTTC.

The chain combines TRBV7-9 with TRBJ2-1, with 9 bases fitting TRBD1. Germline CDR1 SEHNR, CDR2 FQNEAQ (reference sequence). This CDR3 contains 15 residues. V lost 5 bases and J lost 10; bases outside the gene matches: 12. Here the CDR3 DNA reads TGTGCCAGCAGCGCAGGGACAGGGCTCCCGCGCGAGCAGTTCTTC. Translated: CASSAGTGLPREQFF.

The rearrangement joins TRBV29-1 to TRBJ2-5; 9 bases are a match to TRBD1. This CDR3 is 13 amino acids long. Per germline, CDR1 SQVTM and CDR2 ANQGSEA. V shed 1 base and J 3 bases; nucleotides not matched to a gene: 0. The chain's CDR3 is CSVEGTGEETQYF. The CDR3 nucleotides read TGCAGCGTTGAAGGGACAGGGGAAGAGACCCAGTACTTC.

V is TRBV18 and J is TRBJ2-7, with no clear D. Germline loops: CDR1 KGHSH, CDR2 LQKENI. V was cut by 0 bases and J by 2 bases, with 5 bases left in between. CDR3 length equals 13 residues. CDR3 nucleotide sequence: TGTGCCAGCTCACCACCTCCTCCCTACGAGCAGTACTTC. Translating it yields CASSPPPPYEQYF.

This clone was picked up one time. The genes are TRBV6-1 and TRBJ1-1; weak D call: TRBD1 (6 bases). There are 18 residues in the CDR3. Looked up from germline, CDR1 is MNHNS and CDR2 is SASEGT. The V end was cut by 2 bases, the J end by 6 bases, with 25 bases between. The CDR3 region has the DNA TGTGCCAGCAGTGAATCGGGAACTTGGACAGACCTCTCAGCTGAAGCTTTCTTT. This sequence encodes CASSESGTWTDLSAEAFF.

This chain joins TRBV10-3 and TRBJ2-3, with TRBD2 matching over 12 bases. CDR1 ENHRY and CDR2 SYGVKD come from the germline V gene. The CDR3 runs to 14 residues. V trimming: 8 bases; J trimming: 2 bases; junction bases outside the gene matches: 2. The chain's CDR3 is CAIWTSGTTDTQYF. CDR3 in DNA: TGTGCCATCTGGACTAGCGGGACCACAGATACGCAGTATTTT.

The rearrangement joins TRBV4-1 to TRBJ1-2, with no clear D. Germline V gene sequence: CDR1 MGHRA, CDR2 YSYEKL. There are 17 residues in the CDR3. Trimming removed 1 base from V and 7 bases from J, with 22 bases in between. The CDR3 sequence is CASSQGRIGGSIFGYTF. CDR3 coding DNA: TGCGCCAGCAGCCAAGGCCGGATCGGAGGTTCTATCTTTGGCTACACCTTC.

V is TRBV15 and J is TRBJ1-2; weak D call: TRBD1 (6 bases). The ends were cut back, 4 bases at V and 3 bases at J, with 12 bases in the middle. The CDR3 consists of 14 residues. Germline CDR1 is LNHNV and CDR2 is YYDKDF (reference sequence). CDR3 sequence: CATSTYDRYYGYTF. The CDR3 coding sequence is TGTGCCACCAGCACCTACGACAGGTACTATGGCTACACCTTC.

The V and J genes are TRBV5-4 and TRBJ1-2; D perhaps matches TRBD1 (5 bases). V was pared by 2 bases and J by 7 bases, with 18 bases between. Germline loops: CDR1 SGHNT, CDR2 YYREEE (reference sequence). This CDR3 contains 15 residues. CDR3 coding DNA: TGTGCCAGCAGCTTACCCCTGACAGCTCCCCGTGGCTACACCTTC. This gives the protein CASSLPLTAPRGYTF.

This clone was counted a single time. The chain employs TRBV9 and TRBJ2-1; D ambiguous. CDR1 is SGDLS and CDR2 is YYNGEE in the germline V gene. The V end was cut by 0 bases, the J end by 8 bases, with 6 bases between. The CDR3 length is 12 residues. CDR3 nucleotide sequence: TGTGCCAGCAGCGTAGGATACGATGAGCAGTTCTTC. Encoded protein: CASSVGYDEQFF.

The chain couples TRBV11-2 to TRBJ2-5; D is unresolved. Between the trimmed V and J ends, which lost 5 bases and 0 bases, there was a span of 10 bases. Germline V gene sequence: CDR1 SGHAT, CDR2 FQNNGV. This CDR3 has 14 residues. This CDR3 reads CASSPSPNQETQYF. CDR3 DNA: TGTGCCAGCAGCCCCTCACCAAACCAAGAGACCCAGTACTTC.

Only one count was recorded for this clone. One end of the junction varies from germline; a read error may be responsible. The CDR3 protein is CASPPGTDGAFF. Here the CDR3 DNA reads TGTGCCAGCCCACCAGGAACAGACGGAGCTTTCTTT. V and J are TRBV18 and TRBJ1-1; D gene ambiguous. Germline assignment: CDR1 KGHSH and CDR2 LQKENI. There are 12 residues in the CDR3.